A selection of T cell receptor beta chains follows, all from one sample in a study of OX40 agonist ivuxolimab in advanced cancers. Assay: immunoSEQ multiplex PCR; the TCRdb copy retains only in-frame clones and omits some. The repertoire consists of about 23,000 clones, with around four fifths occurring once and the leading ten covering approximately 14%. Sequencing used CD4+ or CD8+ T cells sorted from blood, obtained in a trial of the OX40 agonist ivuxolimab. The source is an adult with an advanced solid tumor such as melanoma, head and neck, liver or kidney cancer. The CDR3 runs from the conserved cysteine through the conserved F or W. Fields, in order: clone size, D gene, V gene, J gene, CDR3 protein, CDR3 DNA. D genes are given only for firm matches. Clone size is not always given. Where it is, it says once, few, many or a class for expanded clones.

>.|.|TRBV5-6|TRBJ1-3
CASSGRVAIYF
TGTGCCAGCAGCGGGAGGGTCGCCATATATTTT
>.|TRBD1|TRBV27|TRBJ1-1
CASSSWTGQNTEAFF
TGTGCCAGCAGTTCGTGGACAGGACAAAACACTGAAGCTTTCTTT
>medium-sized|.|TRBV5-5|TRBJ2-1
CASSLDFGGEQFF
TGTGCCAGCAGCCTGGACTTTGGCGGTGAGCAGTTCTTC
>.|.|TRBV6-5|TRBJ1-3
CASSYSKEVPGNTIYF
TGTGCCAGCAGTTACTCGAAGGAGGTCCCTGGAAACACCATATATTTT
>once|.|TRBV7-6|TRBJ1-2
CASSFSAVYGYTF
TGTGCCAGCAGCTTCTCGGCCGTCTATGGCTACACCTTC
>.|.|TRBV7-9|TRBJ1-2
CASSTNTGRDGYTF
TGTGCCAGCAGCACAAACACAGGGAGAGACGGCTACACCTTC
>.|.|TRBV2|TRBJ2-7
CASSVAARVDYEQYF
TGTGCCAGCAGTGTTGCGGCCAGGGTGGACTACGAGCAGTACTTC
>.|.|TRBV6-5|TRBJ2-3
CASSPASGGTDTQYF
TGTGCCAGCAGCCCCGCGAGCGGAGGGACAGATACGCAGTATTTT
>.|TRBD1|TRBV5-1|TRBJ2-4
CASSLTGTGVNIQYF
TGCGCCAGCAGCTTGACTGGGACAGGGGTAAACATTCAGTACTTC
>.|.|TRBV6-5|TRBJ2-7
CASSYSDYEQYF
TGTGCCAGCAGTTACTCTGACTACGAGCAGTACTTC
>.|.|TRBV9|TRBJ1-5
CASSVAGGPYSNQPQHF
TGTGCCAGCAGCGTAGCTGGGGGGCCGTACAGCAATCAGCCCCAGCATTTT
>.|TRBD1|TRBV4-3|TRBJ2-7
CASSAGTGRLYEQYF
TGCGCCAGCAGCGCCGGGACAGGTCGACTATACGAGCAGTACTTC
>.|.|TRBV6-6|TRBJ2-3
CASGIGADTQYF
TGTGCCAGCGGCATAGGGGCAGATACGCAGTATTTT
>.|.|TRBV4-3|TRBJ1-5
CASSQVLSNQPQHF
TGCGCCAGCAGCCAGGTTCTTAGCAATCAGCCCCAGCATTTT
>.|.|TRBV27|TRBJ1-5
CASRATVYSNQPQHF
TGTGCCAGCAGAGCGACAGTTTATAGCAATCAGCCCCAGCATTTT
>medium-sized|.|TRBV9|TRBJ2-7
CASSAGWGRQYF
TGTGCCAGCAGCGCTGGGTGGGGTCGACAGTACTTC
>few|.|TRBV19|TRBJ1-1
CASSYSMNTEAFF
TGTGCCAGTAGTTACAGCATGAACACTGAAGCTTTCTTT
>medium-sized|.|TRBV7-8|TRBJ1-2
CASSLGVGEANYGYTF
TGTGCCAGCAGCTTAGGAGTGGGGGAGGCTAACTATGGCTACACCTTC
>.|.|TRBV13|TRBJ2-4
CASSLTGSLAKNIQYF
TGTGCCAGCAGCTTAACCGGAAGCCTAGCCAAAAACATTCAGTACTTC
>.|.|TRBV6-4|TRBJ2-2
CASSGTTNTGELFF
TGTGCCAGCAGTGGGACAACGAACACCGGGGAGCTGTTTTTT
>.|TRBD1|TRBV14|TRBJ1-6
CASSQDKTGIHVSPLHF
TGTGCCAGCAGCCAAGATAAGACAGGGATCCATGTTTCACCCCTCCACTTT
>.|.|TRBV6-6|TRBJ2-1
CASRIGANEQFF
TGTGCCAGCAGGATCGGGGCTAATGAGCAGTTCTTC
>.|.|TRBV27|TRBJ1-2
CASSFPGGGYTF
TGTGCCAGCAGTTTCCCGGGGGGCGGCTACACCTTC
>.|TRBD1|TRBV4-3|TRBJ1-6
CASSPKTGVSPLHF
TGCGCCAGCAGCCCCAAGACAGGGGTCTCACCCCTCCACTTT
>.|.|TRBV5-5|TRBJ2-7
CASSPKTSSYEQYF
TGTGCCAGCAGCCCTAAAACCAGCTCCTACGAGCAGTACTTC
>.|.|TRBV4-3|TRBJ1-2
CASSQDGPLGRRYGYTF
TGCGCCAGCAGCCAAGATGGCCCTTTGGGGAGACGATATGGCTACACCTTC
>.|.|TRBV4-3|TRBJ1-6
CASSQEGTRSSPLHF
TGCGCCAGCAGCCAAGAGGGAACCCGGAGTTCACCCCTCCACTTT
>.|TRBD1|TRBV28|TRBJ1-1
CASSRGNEAFF
TGTGCCAGCAGCAGGGGGAATGAAGCTTTCTTT
>.|.|TRBV11-3|TRBJ2-3
CASSSWTGPTDTQYF
TGTGCCAGCAGCTCTTGGACGGGACCCACAGATACGCAGTATTTT
>.|.|TRBV9|TRBJ2-7
CASSVSPGVWGEQYF
TGTGCCAGCAGCGTATCCCCGGGGGTATGGGGCGAGCAGTACTTC
>once|.|TRBV5-8|TRBJ2-3
CASSLAGLQTDTQYF
TGTGCCAGCAGCTTGGCCGGTTTACAGACTGATACGCAGTATTTT
>.|.|TRBV9|TRBJ2-7
CASSGGLPYEQYF
TGTGCCAGCAGCGGGGGCCTTCCCTACGAGCAGTACTTC
>.|.|TRBV7-9|TRBJ2-3
CASSLDGMSYTDTQYF
TGTGCCAGCAGCTTAGATGGGATGAGTTACACAGATACGCAGTATTTT
>.|TRBD2|TRBV11-2|TRBJ2-7
CASSSSGGNYEQYF
TGTGCCAGCAGCTCTAGCGGGGGAAACTACGAGCAGTACTTC
>.|TRBD1|TRBV5-5|TRBJ1-3
CASSFSGQPYSGNTIYF
TGTGCCAGCAGCTTTTCGGGACAGCCTTATTCTGGAAACACCATATATTTT
>.|TRBD1|TRBV7-9|TRBJ2-2
CASSSWTGNTGELFF
TGTGCCAGCAGCTCGTGGACAGGGAACACCGGGGAGCTGTTTTTT
>.|.|TRBV5-6|TRBJ1-1
CASSTWGAGTEAFF
TGTGCCAGCAGCACCTGGGGGGCGGGCACTGAAGCTTTCTTT
>medium-sized|TRBD2|TRBV7-8|TRBJ2-5
CASSPSLAGQETQYF
TGTGCCAGCAGCCCATCGTTAGCGGGCCAAGAGACCCAGTACTTC
>medium-sized|.|TRBV27|TRBJ1-1
CASSLMSNTEAFF
TGTGCCAGCAGTTTAATGAGCAACACTGAAGCTTTCTTT
>once|TRBD1|TRBV5-6|TRBJ1-2
CASSQGQGAWGYTF
TGTGCCAGCAGCCAGGGACAGGGGGCCTGGGGCTACACCTTC
>once|.|TRBV19|TRBJ2-7
CASTNKGNEQYF
TGTGCCAGTACCAATAAGGGTAACGAGCAGTACTTC
>once|TRBD2|TRBV5-8|TRBJ2-5
CASSLEGLEETQYF
TGTGCCAGCAGCTTGGAGGGACTAGAGGAGACCCAGTACTTC
>.|.|TRBV28|TRBJ1-2
CASSLENYYGYTF
TGTGCCAGCAGTCTGGAGAACTACTATGGCTACACCTTC
>once|TRBD1|TRBV12-5|TRBJ1-1
CASGQWDRYTEAFF
TGTGCTAGTGGTCAATGGGACAGGTACACTGAAGCTTTCTTT
>.|.|TRBV7-9|TRBJ2-1
CASSTISLGVEQFF
TGTGCCAGCAGCACAATTAGTCTTGGTGTAGAGCAGTTCTTC
>once|.|TRBV11-3|TRBJ2-7
CASIPEGPRQESPVSYEQYF
TGTGCCAGCATTCCCGAAGGTCCCAGACAAGAGTCGCCCGTCTCCTACGAGCAGTACTTC
>.|.|TRBV5-4|TRBJ1-6
CASRSGLEPLHF
TGTGCCAGCAGATCAGGACTAGAGCCCCTCCACTTT
>.|.|TRBV19|TRBJ2-6
CASRQLSGANVLTF
TGTGCCAGTAGACAGCTTTCTGGGGCCAACGTCCTGACTTTC
>.|TRBD2|TRBV6-5|TRBJ2-3
CASSPVAGNGDTQYF
TGTGCCAGCAGCCCGGTAGCGGGTAACGGAGATACGCAGTATTTT
>once|TRBD1|TRBV5-6|TRBJ2-2
CASSTEYRGRGTGELFF
TGTGCCAGCAGCACTGAATACAGGGGTCGAGGCACCGGGGAGCTGTTTTTT
>.|TRBD1|TRBV7-2|TRBJ2-7
CASSLDRGHYEQYF
TGTGCCAGCAGCTTGGACAGGGGCCACTACGAGCAGTACTTC
>.|.|TRBV5-4|TRBJ1-6
CASSFAASGQGGSPLHF
TGTGCCAGCAGCTTTGCGGCTTCGGGGCAGGGAGGTTCACCCCTCCACTTT
>.|.|TRBV13|TRBJ2-1
CASSSEVKLYNEQFF
TGTGCCAGCAGCTCCGAGGTAAAGCTATACAATGAGCAGTTCTTC